This TCR beta chain was recorded in a study of T cell responses to AZD1222 COVID-19 vaccine. General study findings and limits: Of the AZD1222 recipients, only five to seven were seropositive at baseline. Two AZD1222 administrations were followed by greater Spike-specific TCR breadth and depth.

Method: immunoSEQ multiplex PCR; TCRdb's copy keeps in-frame clones and lacks some. This sample has around 80,000 clones, with 83% found just once. Details on this clone: Its target is not known.

Trimming cost V 6 bases and J 11 bases, with 22 bases left between them. Germline lookup yields CDR1 DFQATT and CDR2 SNEGSKA (reference sequence). The CDR3 spans 13 residues. This TCR was recovered from an adult who received the AZD1222 COVID-19 vaccine. The input for sequencing was peripheral blood, taken 28 days after the second AZD1222 dose. This rearrangement joins TRBV20-1 to TRBJ1-1; D is uncertain. The CDR3 DNA follows: TGCAGTGCCAGTCCGGTCTCGGGTGGGCGGGCTTTCTTT. This codes for CSASPVSGGRAFF.